These 22 T cell receptor beta chains were all obtained from the same sample, sequenced in a study of T cell responses to AZD1222 COVID-19 vaccine. Clones were read by immunoSEQ multiplex PCR, and TCRdb kept only the in-frame ones, dropping some. The repertoire holds over 95,000 clones, with 80% to 95% as singletons. This specimen consisted of peripheral blood, obtained on day 0 of AZD1222 vaccination. All receptors derive from an adult in good health.

The chain has TRBV28 and TRBJ1-2, with 8 bases that match TRBD1. Unmatched junction bases numbered 7, after V lost 4 bases and J lost 3 bases. This CDR3 has 15 residues. Germline CDR1 and CDR2: MDHEN and SYDVKM. The CDR3 spells CASSWVGQGDYGYTF. The CDR3 bases are TGTGCCAGCAGTTGGGTCGGACAGGGTGACTATGGCTACACCTTC.

The V and J genes are TRBV6-1 and TRBJ2-7; the D gene is possibly TRBD1 (5 bases). V was shortened by 1 base and J by 1 base, with 14 bases between the two germline ends. Germline V CDR1 and CDR2: MNHNS, SASEGT. The CDR3 sequence is 16 residues long. The DNA of the CDR3 is TGTGCCAGCAGTGAAGTCAGGGCCAAAAGTTCCTACGAGCAGTACTTC. Translation: CASSEVRAKSSYEQYF.

V gene TRBV7-7 combines with J gene TRBJ2-3; D gene uncertain. This CDR3 contains 12 residues. Per the germline V gene, CDR1 is SSHAT and CDR2 is FNYEAQ (reference sequence). V was pared by 5 bases and J by 5 bases, with 8 bases between. CDR3 in DNA: TGTGCCAGCAGCCCGGTACGAGATACGCAGTATTTT. Translating gives CASSPVRDTQYF.

The chain carries TRBV15 and TRBJ1-4, with unresolved D. Germline V gene lookup returns CDR1 LNHNV and CDR2 YYDKDF (reference sequence). This CDR3 comprises 12 residues. V dropped 3 bases and J dropped 5 bases, with 4 bases sitting between them. The CDR3 loop is CATSSANEKLFF. In DNA, the CDR3 is TGTGCCACCAGCAGTGCGAATGAAAAACTGTTTTTT.

The chain couples TRBV5-1 to TRBJ2-1, with D perhaps matching TRBD1 (6 bases). There are 15 residues in the CDR3. V lost 5 bases and J lost 7, with 19 bases in between. Germline assignment: CDR1 SGHRS and CDR2 YFSETQ. The CDR3 bases are TGCGCCAGCAGACAAGAGGGGGTTGAATTTAATGAGCAGTTCTTC. It specifies CASRQEGVEFNEQFF.

This chain uses TRBV19 with TRBJ1-6, with D possibly matching TRBD1 (5 bases). This CDR3 spans 12 amino acids. In germline, CDR1 is LNHDA, CDR2 SQIVND (reference sequence). V was clipped by 7 bases and J by 16 bases, with 17 bases between them. Here the CDR3 DNA reads TGTGCCAGTAACAAGCAGTGGGGGGAACTCCACTTT. Translated: CASNKQWGELHF.

This clone came up a few times. This chain links TRBV13 with TRBJ2-7; 9 nucleotides align to TRBD2. Looked up from germline, CDR1 is PRHDT and CDR2 is FYEKMQ (reference sequence). Unmatched junction bases numbered 16, after V lost 5 bases and J lost 2 bases. CDR3 size: 18 residues. The CDR3 bases are TGTGCCAGCAGCCTCTCCCATCCGAGCGGGGGGAACCCCTACGAGCAGTACTTC. It yields the protein CASSLSHPSGGNPYEQYF. The whole variable domain, remainder taken from reference TRBV13 and TRBJ2-7, is AAGVIQSPRHLIKEKRETATLKCYPIPRHDTVYWYQQGPGQDPQFLISFYEKMQSDKGSIPDRFSAQQFSDYHSELNMSSLELGDSALYFCASSLSHPSGGNPYEQYFGPGTRLTVT.

In nucleotides, the CDR3 is TGTGCCAGCACCCTAGACTACCCCACAGATACGCAGTATTTT. This sequence encodes CASTLDYPTDTQYF. The chain recombines TRBV27 with TRBJ2-3, with D perhaps matching TRBD2 (5 bases). Trimming pared 7 bases from V and 2 bases from J, leaving 13 bases between. The CDR3 contains 14 residues. Germline CDR1 is MNHEY and CDR2 is SMNVEV (reference sequence).

The genes are TRBV19 and TRBJ2-1, with no clear D. Germline assignment: CDR1 LNHDA and CDR2 SQIVND (reference sequence). The length of the CDR3 is 12 residues. The V gene lost 1 base and the J gene lost 6 bases, with 4 bases spanning the gap. CDR3 nucleotide sequence: TGTGCCAGTAGTATAGCGACCAATGAGCAGTTCTTC. Translated, it gives CASSIATNEQFF.

The CDR3 is CASGLVQGGEAFF. The CDR3 DNA reads as TGTGCTAGTGGTTTGGTACAAGGGGGGGAGGCTTTCTTT. The gene calls are TRBV12-5 and TRBJ1-1, with a tentative D call TRBD1 (6 bases). Trimming shortened V by 0 bases and J by 11 bases, and 13 bases separated the two germline ends. The CDR3 spans 13 residues. Per germline, CDR1 LGHNT and CDR2 FRNRAP.

The chain links TRBV30 to TRBJ2-3, with TRBD1 identical over 9 bases. The J segment lost 6 bases and the V segment lost 8 bases, leaving 12 bases of the junction unmatched. This CDR3 contains 14 residues. CDR1 is GTSNPN, CDR2 SVGIG, per germline (reference sequence). CDR3 DNA: TGTGCCACACAGGGACAGGGCGCGGCGGATACGCAGTATTTT. This gives the protein CATQGQGAADTQYF.

The J gene is TRBJ2-7, the V gene TRBV20-1, with a tentative D call TRBD1 (5 bases). CDR3 size: 12 residues. The germline gives CDR1 DFQATT, CDR2 SNEGSKA (reference sequence). Trimming cost V 3 bases and J 3 bases, with 9 bases left between them. The chain's CDR3 is CSASSGIYEQYF. For the CDR3, the DNA is TGCAGTGCTAGTTCAGGGATCTACGAGCAGTACTTC.

This clone was seen just once. This sequence joins TRBV6-5 and TRBJ2-7, with D unclear. The V end lost 6 bases, the J end lost 0 bases, and 9 bases lay between the germline ends. The CDR3 runs to 13 residues. The germline V gene has CDR1 MNHEY and CDR2 SVGAGI. DNA of the CDR3: TGTGCCAGCAGCATCGAAAGCTCCTACGAGCAGTACTTC. Protein: CASSIESSYEQYF.

Here the CDR3 reads CASSRGQVPLSYEQYF. The CDR3 region has the DNA TGTGCCAGCAGCAGAGGACAGGTACCTCTCTCCTACGAGCAGTACTTC. The rearrangement uses TRBV7-9 and TRBJ2-7; 7 bases are shared with TRBD1. The J segment lost 0 bases and the V segment lost 5 bases, leaving 10 bases of the junction unmatched. CDR1 and CDR2 (germline): SEHNR, FQNEAQ (reference sequence). The CDR3 has 16 residues.

This clone has more than one count but fewer than ten. The chain uses TRBV30 and TRBJ2-3; 8 nucleotides line up with TRBD1. The CDR3 consists of 14 residues. Per the germline V gene, CDR1 is GTSNPN and CDR2 is SVGIG (reference sequence). Losses at the gene ends were 3 bases for V and 5 bases for J; bases not matched to a gene: 7. This chain's CDR3 is CAWSLGQEGDTQYF. CDR3 nucleotide sequence: TGTGCCTGGAGCCTGGGACAGGAGGGAGATACGCAGTATTTT.

The chain recombines TRBV7-9 with TRBJ2-1; D might be TRBD1 (5 bases). V was pared by 1 base and J by 2 bases, with 18 bases between. The CDR3 contains 18 residues. Germline CDR1 is SEHNR and CDR2 is FQNEAQ (reference sequence). CDR3 in DNA: TGTGCCAGCAGCTTAGGGGTTGACAGACGGAATGCCTACAATGAGCAGTTCTTC. Protein sequence: CASSLGVDRRNAYNEQFF. Drawing the rest from reference TRBV7-9 and TRBJ2-1, the complete variable domain is DTGVSQNPRHKITKRGQNVTFRCDPISEHNRLYWYRQTLGQGPEFLTYFQNEAQLEKSRLLSDRFSAERPKGSFSTLEIQRTEQGDSAMYLCASSLGVDRRNAYNEQFFGPGTRLTVL.

The chain carries TRBV7-3 and TRBJ2-5; 7 positions agree with TRBD2. V dropped 0 bases and J dropped 6; count of bases not matched to a gene: 7. The germline V gene has CDR1 SGHTA and CDR2 FQGTGA. CDR3 length equals 15 residues. CDR3 amino acids: CASSLTPSGGKTQYF. The CDR3 region has the DNA TGTGCCAGCAGCTTAACCCCTAGCGGCGGAAAGACCCAGTACTTC.

The rearrangement links TRBV15 to TRBJ1-1; no clear D. V was cut by 3 bases and J by 3 bases, with 8 bases left in between. This CDR3 has 13 residues. The V gene's germline CDR1 is LNHNV and CDR2 YYDKDF (reference sequence). This chain's CDR3 is CATSSHMDTEAFF. The CDR3 region has the DNA TGTGCCACCAGCAGTCACATGGACACTGAAGCTTTCTTT. The full variable domain, completed using reference TRBV15 and TRBJ1-1, is DAMVIQNPRYQVTQFGKPVTLSCSQTLNHNVMYWYQQKSSQAPKLLFHYYDKDFNNEADTPDNFQSRRPNTSFCFLDIRSPGLGDTAMYLCATSSHMDTEAFFGQGTRLTVV.

About this clone: Germline and junction disagree at one end, which may indicate a read error. The V gene is TRBV6-1, the J gene TRBJ2-5; 14 bases are shared with TRBD2. The CDR3 loop spans 19 amino acids. Per the germline V gene, CDR1 is MNHNS and CDR2 is SASEGT. The CDR3 protein is CASSKAIPGTGTSGSPQYF. The CDR3, as DNA: TGTGCCAGCAGTAAAGCCATACCCGGCACCGGGACTAGCGGGAGCCCCCAGTACTTC.

The chain uses TRBV14 and TRBJ1-5; a weak D match, TRBD1 (5 bases). This CDR3 contains 13 residues. Trimming left V 3 bases short and J 4 bases short, with 7 bases between. Germline V gene lookup returns CDR1 SGHDN and CDR2 FVKESK. The CDR3 sequence is CASSQGGNQPQHF. Here the CDR3 DNA reads TGTGCCAGCAGCCAGGGGGGAAATCAGCCCCAGCATTTT.

The V and J genes are TRBV7-2 and TRBJ1-2; weak D call: TRBD1 (5 bases). Germline V gives CDR1 SGHTA, CDR2 FQGNSA. Trimming removed 5 bases from V and 4 bases from J, with 14 bases in between. The CDR3 sequence is 14 residues long. The CDR3 bases are TGTGCCAGCAGCCCCAGGGAGGCAGCCTATGGCTACACCTTC. Amino acid sequence: CASSPREAAYGYTF. The full variable domain, with the rest looked up from reference TRBV7-2 and TRBJ1-2, is GAGVSQSPSNKVTEKGKDVELRCDPISGHTALYWYRQSLGQGLEFLIYFQGNSAPDKSGLPSDRFSAERTGGSVSTLTIQRTQQEDSAVYLCASSPREAAYGYTFGSGTRLTVV.

This sequence joins TRBV5-4 and TRBJ1-3; TRBD1 aligns across 10 bases. This CDR3 has 17 residues. The V gene's germline CDR1 is SGHNT and CDR2 YYREEE (reference sequence). V lost 0 bases, J lost 5 bases, and 8 bases stayed unmatched. CDR3 loop: CASSLVHRTGGRNTIYF. DNA for the CDR3: TGTGCCAGCAGCTTGGTCCACCGGACAGGGGGGAGAAACACCATATATTTT. The variable domain in full, completed from reference TRBV5-4 and TRBJ1-3, reads ETGVTQSPTHLIKTRGQQVTLRCSSQSGHNTVSWYQQALGQGPQFIFQYYREEENGRGNFPPRFSGLQFPNYSSELNVNALELDDSALYLCASSLVHRTGGRNTIYFGEGSWLTVV.